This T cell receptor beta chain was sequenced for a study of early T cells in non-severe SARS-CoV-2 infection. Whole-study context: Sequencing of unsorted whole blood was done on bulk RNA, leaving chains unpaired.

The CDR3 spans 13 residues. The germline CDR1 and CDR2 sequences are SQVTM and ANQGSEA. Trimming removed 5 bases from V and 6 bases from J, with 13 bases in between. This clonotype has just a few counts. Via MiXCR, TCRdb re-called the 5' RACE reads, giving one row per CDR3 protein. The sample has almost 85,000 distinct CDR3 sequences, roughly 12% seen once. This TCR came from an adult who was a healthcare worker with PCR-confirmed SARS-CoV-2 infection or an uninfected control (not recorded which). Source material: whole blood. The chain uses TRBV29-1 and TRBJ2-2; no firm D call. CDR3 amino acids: CSVSNSPPGELFF. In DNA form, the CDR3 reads TGCAGCGTTTCAAACTCCCCGCCCGGGGAGCTGTTTTTT.